One sample yielded the 31 T cell receptor beta chains listed below, sequenced in a study of PD-1 blockade in classical Hodgkin lymphoma. The data were produced by immunoSEQ multiplex PCR, yet TCRdb's version contains in-frame clones alone and is incomplete. The data show 50,000 to 75,000 clones, about nine tenths seen once. All trial patients relapsed after autologous stem cell transplantation. The sequences come from peripheral blood mononuclear cells (PBMCs), collected at baseline. These receptors were obtained from a human donor with classical Hodgkin lymphoma.

V and J are TRBV11-2 and TRBJ2-7; 14 nucleotides line up with TRBD2. J gave up 3 bases and V 5 bases, and 9 bases lay outside the gene matches. The CDR3 is 17 residues long. Germline values: CDR1 SGHAT, CDR2 FQNNGV. The CDR3 reads CASSLGPGLAGGYEQYF. CDR3 DNA: TGTGCCAGCAGCCTAGGCCCCGGACTAGCGGGGGGCTACGAGCAGTACTTC. The full variable domain, completed using reference TRBV11-2 and TRBJ2-7, is EAGVAQSPRYKIIEKRQSVAFWCNPISGHATLYWYQQILGQGPKLLIQFQNNGVVDDSQLPKDRFSAERLKGVDSTLKIQPAKLEDSAVYLCASSLGPGLAGGYEQYFGPGTRLTVT.

This chain links TRBV30 with TRBJ1-6; D is unresolved. Germline assignment: CDR1 GTSNPN and CDR2 SVGIG (reference sequence). The CDR3 sequence is 15 residues long. Trimming cost V 4 bases and J 3 bases, with 13 bases left between them. CDR3 bases: TGTGCCTGGACTCCAGGATACAACTATAATTCACCCCTCCACTTT. Amino acid sequence: CAWTPGYNYNSPLHF.

The V gene is TRBV7-9, the J gene TRBJ2-5; the match to TRBD1 covers 10 bases. The CDR3 extends over 13 amino acids. Trimming took 8 bases from V and 5 from J; bases not matched to a gene: 5. Germline lookup yields CDR1 SEHNR and CDR2 FQNEAQ (reference sequence). The CDR3 is CASYGTGVETQYF. The DNA of the CDR3 is TGTGCCAGCTACGGGACAGGGGTCGAGACCCAGTACTTC. The whole variable domain, remainder taken from reference TRBV7-9 and TRBJ2-5, is DTGVSQNPRHKITKRGQNVTFRCDPISEHNRLYWYRQTLGQGPEFLTYFQNEAQLEKSRLLSDRFSAERPKGSFSTLEIQRTEQGDSAMYLCASYGTGVETQYFGPGTRLLVL.

CDR3: CASIISAPRDTQYF. The CDR3 DNA follows: TGTGCCAGCATCATTAGCGCCCCTAGAGATACGCAGTATTTT. The V call is TRBV11-3, the J call TRBJ2-3, with D possibly TRBD2 on 5 matching bases. CDR3 length: 14 residues. V was cut by 7 bases and J by 5 bases, with 16 bases left in between. Looked up from germline, CDR1 is SGHNT and CDR2 is YENEEA.

This rearrangement joins TRBV19 to TRBJ2-1; D tentatively reads TRBD1 or TRBD2 (5 bases each). V was shortened by 7 bases and J by 4 bases, with 14 bases between the two germline ends. From germline, CDR1 is LNHDA and CDR2 SQIVND (reference sequence). The CDR3 is 14 residues long. In DNA form, the CDR3 reads TGTGCCAGTACCTACGGGACCTTATACAATGAGCAGTTCTTC. Its translation: CASTYGTLYNEQFF.

The chain uses TRBV19 and TRBJ2-1; 12 bases agree with TRBD2. Per germline, CDR1 LNHDA and CDR2 SQIVND (reference sequence). The J segment lost 4 bases and the V segment lost 7 bases, leaving 2 bases of the junction unmatched. The CDR3 is 14 residues long. The CDR3 region is CASTGLAGYNEQFF. CDR3 coding DNA: TGTGCCAGTACTGGACTAGCGGGGTACAATGAGCAGTTCTTC. The full variable domain, with the rest looked up from reference TRBV19 and TRBJ2-1, is DGGITQSPKYLFRKEGQNVTLSCEQNLNHDAMYWYRQDPGQGLRLIYYSQIVNDFQKGDIAEGYSVSREKKESFPLTVTSAQKNPTAFYLCASTGLAGYNEQFFGPGTRLTVL.

V and J are TRBV28 and TRBJ1-5; D gene uncertain. The CDR3 loop spans 15 amino acids. Trimming left V 2 bases short and J 4 bases short, with 12 bases between. In germline, CDR1 is MDHEN, CDR2 SYDVKM. CDR3 nucleotides: TGTGCCAGCAGTTTAATCTTAGGTTTGAATCAGCCCCAGCATTTT. It yields the protein CASSLILGLNQPQHF.

This chain connects TRBV2 to TRBJ1-2, with a possible D match to TRBD1 (5 bases). Germline assignment: CDR1 SNHLY and CDR2 FYNNEI. The CDR3 totals 14 residues. Between the trimmed V and J ends, which lost 3 bases and 0 bases, there was a span of 8 bases. The CDR3 DNA reads as TGTGCCAGCAGTGAGAGGGGCCCTAACTATGGCTACACCTTC. As protein: CASSERGPNYGYTF.

The V gene is TRBV28, the J gene TRBJ1-2; 11 bases fit TRBD1. V shed 3 bases, J shed 3 bases, and the junction held 9 bases outside the gene matches. CDR3 length equals 17 residues. Germline assignment: CDR1 MDHEN and CDR2 SYDVKM. In nucleotides, the CDR3 is TGTGCCAGCAGTTTGTCCCCCCGGGACAGGGGGGACTATGGCTACACCTTC. As protein: CASSLSPRDRGDYGYTF.

This clone has just one count. V and J are TRBV4-3 and TRBJ2-2, with D maybe TRBD2 (5 bases). The V end was cut by 0 bases, the J end by 4 bases, with 15 bases between. The CDR3 runs to 17 residues. Per germline, CDR1 LGHNA and CDR2 YSLEER. CDR3 in amino acids: CASSQDLWASSTGELFF. CDR3 in DNA: TGCGCCAGCAGCCAAGATCTCTGGGCTAGCAGCACCGGGGAGCTGTTTTTT.

V usage is TRBV9 and J usage is TRBJ1-6; 7 nucleotides align to TRBD1. Germline V gene lookup returns CDR1 SGDLS and CDR2 YYNGEE. The J segment lost 0 bases and the V segment lost 0 bases, leaving 3 bases of the junction unmatched. The CDR3 runs 17 residues. Here the CDR3 reads CASSVGGGFSYNSPLHF. CDR3 bases: TGTGCCAGCAGCGTAGGAGGGGGCTTCTCCTATAATTCACCCCTCCACTTT.

The chain is built from TRBV19 and TRBJ2-5, with D possibly being TRBD1 (5 bases). Looked up from germline, CDR1 is LNHDA and CDR2 is SQIVND (reference sequence). The CDR3 contains 14 residues. V was shortened by 3 bases and J by 1 base, with 9 bases between the two germline ends. CDR3 nucleotide sequence: TGTGCCAGTAGTATCCCAGGGATCCAAGAGACCCAGTACTTC. Its protein is CASSIPGIQETQYF.

The chain carries TRBV28 and TRBJ2-5, with 11 bases aligning to TRBD1. The V segment lost 4 bases and the J segment 4 bases; nucleotides outside the gene matches: 11. CDR3 length: 17 amino acids. Germline CDR1 MDHEN, CDR2 SYDVKM. The CDR3: CASSYPKDRGRRETQYF. Written as DNA, the CDR3 is TGTGCCAGCAGTTACCCAAAGGACAGGGGGCGTCGAGAGACCCAGTACTTC.

In this sample, this clone turned up a few times. V gene TRBV7-2 combines with J gene TRBJ1-1, with D possibly TRBD1 on 6 matching bases. V shed 3 bases and J shed 4 bases, with 9 bases lying between them. The germline V gene has CDR1 SGHTA and CDR2 FQGNSA. This CDR3 is 13 amino acids long. CDR3 sequence (DNA): TGTGCCAGCAGCTTTGGGGGCGGCACTGAAGCTTTCTTT. This gives the protein CASSFGGGTEAFF.

The chain carries TRBV7-8 and TRBJ2-3; the match to TRBD2 covers 9 bases. With V trimmed by 7 bases and J by 4 bases, 9 bases remained unmatched. Germline CDR1 SGHVS, CDR2 FQNEAQ. This CDR3 spans 15 amino acids. The CDR3 loop reads CASTLGGGVADTQYF. The CDR3 DNA follows: TGTGCCAGCACCCTTGGCGGGGGGGTTGCAGATACGCAGTATTTT.

The chain carries TRBV28 and TRBJ2-1, with 9 bases identical to TRBD2. The CDR3 contains 16 residues. V gave up 5 bases and J gave up 6 bases; unmatched junction bases: 11. CDR1 and CDR2 from the germline V gene are MDHEN and SYDVKM. The CDR3, as DNA: TGTGCCAGCAGTATCCTCCCGGGACTAGCAGGCAATGAGCAGTTCTTC. Residues: CASSILPGLAGNEQFF. The complete variable domain, with remaining parts taken from reference TRBV28 and TRBJ2-1, reads DVKVTQSSRYLVKRTGEKVFLECVQDMDHENMFWYRQDPGLGLRLIYFSYDVKMKEKGDIPEGYSVSREKKERFSLILESASTNQTSMYLCASSILPGLAGNEQFFGPGTRLTVL.

This clone was picked up one time. The genes are TRBV5-1 and TRBJ1-1, with D possibly matching TRBD1 (5 bases). V was pared by 5 bases and J by 0 bases, with 8 bases between. The CDR3 runs to 13 residues. Germline V gives CDR1 SGHRS, CDR2 YFSETQ. CDR3 nucleotide sequence: TGCGCCAGCAGACAGGCCATGAACACTGAAGCTTTCTTT. This codes for CASRQAMNTEAFF. Variable domain in full (rest from reference TRBV5-1 and TRBJ1-1): KAGVTQTPRYLIKTRGQQVTLSCSPISGHRSVSWYQQTPGQGLQFLFEYFSETQRNKGNFPGRFSGRQFSNSRSEMNVSTLELGDSALYLCASRQAMNTEAFFGQGTRLTVV.

The V and J genes are TRBV12-5 and TRBJ2-5, with 7 bases lining up with TRBD1. Germline values: CDR1 LGHNT, CDR2 FRNRAP. Unmatched junction bases numbered 6, after V lost 5 bases and J lost 0 bases. This CDR3 is built from 15 residues. CDR3: CASGPGQADQETQYF. The CDR3 bases are TGTGCTAGTGGTCCTGGACAGGCCGACCAAGAGACCCAGTACTTC.

The V gene is TRBV6-5, the J gene TRBJ1-2; perhaps TRBD1 as D (5 bases). The germline V gene encodes CDR1 MNHEY and CDR2 SVGAGI. The CDR3 is 14 residues long. V gave up 7 bases and J gave up 6 bases, with 18 bases separating them. The CDR3 DNA reads TGTGCCAGCACCTTTAAGGGGCGCCTGGATGGCTACACCTTC. Translating gives CASTFKGRLDGYTF.

V usage is TRBV6-1 and J usage is TRBJ2-3; D uncertain. Germline V gives CDR1 MNHNS, CDR2 SASEGT. CDR3 length: 12 residues. Trimming pared 7 bases from V and 3 bases from J, leaving 8 bases between. CDR3 nucleotide sequence: TGTGCCAGCATGCAGGTGACAGATACGCAGTATTTT. It specifies CASMQVTDTQYF.

The chain combines TRBV19 with TRBJ2-6; D unclear. Trimming removed 3 bases at V and 3 bases at J, with 12 bases between. The CDR3 runs 16 residues. CDR1 and CDR2 (germline): LNHDA, SQIVND (reference sequence). CDR3 sequence reads: CASSMSAVVGANVLTF. CDR3 in DNA: TGTGCCAGTAGTATGTCGGCAGTGGTTGGGGCCAACGTCCTGACTTTC. Drawing the rest from reference TRBV19 and TRBJ2-6, the complete variable domain is DGGITQSPKYLFRKEGQNVTLSCEQNLNHDAMYWYRQDPGQGLRLIYYSQIVNDFQKGDIAEGYSVSREKKESFPLTVTSAQKNPTAFYLCASSMSAVVGANVLTFGAGSRLTVL.

This rearrangement joins TRBV5-5 to TRBJ1-2, with D possibly TRBD1 on 5 matching bases. This CDR3 has 15 amino acids. Germline-derived CDR1 and CDR2 are SGHKS and YYEKEE (reference sequence). The V gene lost 0 bases and the J gene lost 3 bases, with 12 bases spanning the gap. The CDR3 sequence is CASSLGGDLYYGYTF. The CDR3 bases are TGTGCCAGCAGCTTGGGAGGGGATCTCTACTATGGCTACACCTTC.

This clone was detected a few times. The rearrangement links TRBV4-1 to TRBJ1-5; possible D gene TRBD1, 6 bases. Germline V gives CDR1 MGHRA, CDR2 YSYEKL. CDR3 length equals 15 residues. Trimming shortened V by 4 bases and J by 8 bases, and 18 bases separated the two germline ends. The CDR3: CASSPGHIRGEPQHF. CDR3 DNA: TGCGCCAGCAGCCCGGGACATATCCGAGGGGAGCCCCAGCATTTT.

CDR3 residues: CASSLIAGVSDTQYF. In DNA, the CDR3 is TGTGCCAGCAGTTTAATAGCGGGGGTATCAGATACGCAGTATTTT. The chain links TRBV27 to TRBJ2-3; 9 positions agree with TRBD2. This CDR3 region has 15 residues. Germline lookup yields CDR1 MNHEY and CDR2 SMNVEV (reference sequence). J lost 4 bases, V lost 2 bases, and 4 bases had no gene match.

This chain joins TRBV6-5 and TRBJ1-2; no definite D call. This CDR3 is 12 amino acids long. V was clipped by 7 bases and J by 0 bases, with 6 bases between them. Germline CDR1 is MNHEY and CDR2 is SVGAGI. Here the CDR3 DNA reads TGTGCCAGCACTCGGTCTAACTATGGCTACACCTTC. It codes for CASTRSNYGYTF.

This clone was seen only a few times. Compared with germline, one end of the junction differs, possibly owing to a read error. The V gene is TRBV20-1, the J gene TRBJ1-4; 8 nucleotides line up with TRBD1. CDR1 and CDR2 (germline): DFQATT, SNEGSKA (reference sequence). This CDR3 spans 11 amino acids. CDR3: CSARGLGTGAF. In DNA form, the CDR3 reads TGCAGTGCTAGAGGACTAGGGACAGGAGCTTTT.

The rearrangement links TRBV27 to TRBJ1-3, with D possibly being TRBD1 (6 bases). V was cut by 5 bases and J by 3 bases, with 14 bases left in between. Germline values: CDR1 MNHEY, CDR2 SMNVEV (reference sequence). The CDR3 runs to 15 residues. This CDR3 reads CASSTAGALGNTIYF. In DNA, the CDR3 is TGTGCCAGCAGTACGGCGGGGGCGCTTGGAAACACCATATATTTT.

The chain recombines TRBV5-1 with TRBJ1-2; D is uncertain. The V gene lost 2 bases and the J gene lost 4 bases, with 6 bases spanning the gap. In germline, CDR1 is SGHRS, CDR2 YFSETQ. This CDR3 spans 12 amino acids. CDR3 in DNA: TGCGCCAGCAGCTTCGGGAGCTATGGCTACACCTTC. It yields the protein CASSFGSYGYTF.

The rearrangement uses TRBV5-3 and TRBJ2-1; 8 bases match TRBD1. TRBV5-3 is an ORF, with its function uncertain. This CDR3 has 13 amino acids. Trimming at V came to 4 bases and at J to 5 bases, leaving 2 bases not matched to a gene. The DNA of the CDR3 is TGTGCCAGAAGCGGACAGGGAAACAATGAGCAGTTCTTC. Its translation: CARSGQGNNEQFF.

The chain recombines TRBV7-9 with TRBJ1-2; possibly TRBD1 for D (6 bases). Germline V gene lookup returns CDR1 SEHNR and CDR2 FQNEAQ (reference sequence). CDR3 size: 14 residues. The ends were cut back, 1 base at V and 6 bases at J, with 12 bases in the middle. The CDR3, as DNA: TGTGCCAGCAGCTTAGAGTCAGGGGCTCATGGCTACACCTTC. Protein product: CASSLESGAHGYTF.

V usage is TRBV1 and J usage is TRBJ2-1; TRBD2, the table's D call, lacks a check against the DNA. TRBV1 is assigned pseudogene status. The CDR3 spans 15 residues. The CDR3 bases are TGCACCAGCAGCCAGGGACTTAGATCCTACAATGAGCAGTTCTTC. Its translation is CTSSQGLRSYNEQFF.